The TCR beta chain under discussion was sequenced for a study of blood T cell repertoires in COVID-19. Assay: immunoSEQ multiplex PCR; the TCRdb copy retains only in-frame clones and omits some. Here the sample spans about 24,000 clones, 75% to 90% being singletons. This clone was seen a few times. The CDR3 sequence is 14 residues long. Germline-derived CDR1 and CDR2 are LGHNA and YNFKEQ. Between the trimmed V and J ends, which lost 4 bases and 3 bases, there was a span of 13 bases. The source material was peripheral blood. The chain couples TRBV4-2 to TRBJ2-7, with D possibly being TRBD2 (5 bases). This clonotype originated in a human donor in a cohort sampled during active COVID-19. In nucleotides, the CDR3 is TGTGCCAGCAGCCCGTCTAGCAGTATCTACGAGCAGTACTTC. It specifies CASSPSSSIYEQYF.